This T cell receptor (beta chain) was identified during a study of blood T cells in healthy people across ages. Regarding the study as a whole: As age increased, TCR beta diversity per million T cells fell in a roughly linear fashion.

The CDR3 runs 14 residues. The germline V gene has CDR1 DFQATT and CDR2 SNEGSKA (reference sequence). The J segment lost 2 bases and the V segment lost 6 bases, leaving 7 bases of the junction unmatched. In this sample, this clonotype turned up a few times. No antigen is known for it. The donors, healthy Caucasians from Russia, were aged roughly 6 to 90. Sample-barcoded 5' priming and a J-beta primer mix drove a second PCR of about 6 to 11 cycles. MiXCR was run by TCRdb on the 5' RACE reads, yielding one entry per CDR3 protein. The table has around 850,000 distinct CDR3 sequences, approximately 35% seen once.

V is TRBV20-1 and J is TRBJ1-5, with 7 nucleotides matching TRBD1. This sequence was found in a man between 18 and 35 years old in good health. The sequenced material came from blood. This CDR3 is CSAGTGTGNQPQHF. The DNA for the CDR3 is TGCAGTGCCGGTACCGGGACAGGCAATCAGCCCCAGCATTTT.